This is a list of T cell receptor beta chains from one sample in a study of T cells in localized non-small cell lung cancer. Generated by immunoSEQ multiplex PCR, the TCRdb table keeps only in-frame clones and is missing some. The sample lists approximately 23,000 clones, approximately 88% occurring once. Sequenced material: PBMCs, taken before any cancer treatment. Source of these receptors: a man aged 40-75 years with stage II lung adenocarcinoma. Each CDR3 is given with its conserved first and last residue. D genes are given only for firm matches. Not every row has a clone size; where given, it reads once, few, many or a size class.

abundance	j_gene	v_gene	d_gene	CDR3aa	CDR3nt
once	TRBJ2-7	TRBV19	TRBD2	CASSGIAGGAYEQYF	TGTGCCAGTAGTGGAATAGCGGGAGGAGCCTACGAGCAGTACTTC
-	TRBJ2-7	TRBV7-9	TRBD2	CASSPRTSFGTYEQYF	TGTGCCAGCAGCCCGAGGACTAGTTTCGGTACCTACGAGCAGTACTTC
once	TRBJ2-7	TRBV7-3	TRBD1	CASSPGQGANEQYF	TGTGCCAGCAGCCCCGGACAGGGGGCAAACGAGCAGTACTTC
once	TRBJ1-2	TRBV27	-	CASSFLGRRLSGYTF	TGTGCCAGCAGTTTTCTTGGCAGGAGGTTGTCTGGCTACACCTTC
-	TRBJ2-1	TRBV9	-	CASSVEGEPYNEQFF	TGTGCCAGCAGCGTAGAGGGGGAACCCTACAATGAGCAGTTCTTC
-	TRBJ2-5	TRBV11-2	-	CASSFRGKRAETQYF	TGTGCCAGCAGCTTCAGAGGAAAACGGGCAGAGACCCAGTACTTC
once	TRBJ2-1	TRBV7-9	-	CASRALGVPYNEQFF	TGTGCCAGCAGGGCTTTGGGAGTCCCCTACAATGAGCAGTTCTTC
-	TRBJ2-7	TRBV11-1	TRBD1	CASSLTGTGSHEQYF	TGTGCCAGCAGCTTGACCGGGACAGGGTCTCACGAGCAGTACTTC
-	TRBJ2-5	TRBV7-3	-	CASSLSLVTDAQETQYF	TGTGCCAGCAGCTTAAGTCTGGTCACAGATGCACAAGAGACCCAGTACTTC
-	TRBJ2-1	TRBV28	-	CASSSPQGSQPNNEQFF	TGTGCCAGCAGTTCTCCACAGGGATCCCAACCAAACAATGAGCAGTTCTTC
-	TRBJ2-5	TRBV7-2	TRBD2	CASSTPRTSGQETQYF	TGTGCCAGCAGCACCCCAAGGACTAGCGGGCAAGAGACCCAGTACTTC
few	TRBJ1-1	TRBV12-5	-	CASGLDLTEAFF	TGTGCTAGTGGTTTGGACCTAACTGAAGCTTTCTTT
once	TRBJ2-1	TRBV4-1	TRBD2	CASSPPSSGAYNEQFF	TGCGCCAGCAGCCCCCCCTCAAGCGGGGCCTACAATGAGCAGTTCTTC
once	TRBJ2-7	TRBV28	-	CASSPPLGAQRGQYF	TGTGCCAGCAGCCCTCCCTTGGGGGCGCAACGGGGGCAGTACTTC
-	TRBJ2-6	TRBV28	-	CASSLQGSGANVLTF	TGTGCCAGCAGTTTACAGGGATCTGGGGCCAACGTCCTGACTTTC
-	TRBJ1-1	TRBV5-6	-	CASSTGRVNTEAFF	TGTGCCAGCAGCACCGGGCGGGTAAACACTGAAGCTTTCTTT
-	TRBJ2-7	TRBV11-3	-	CASSLVPGSVTYEQYF	TGTGCCAGCAGCTTAGTTCCCGGGAGTGTCACCTACGAGCAGTACTTC
-	TRBJ1-4	TRBV4-2	TRBD1	CASSPSGQGAGKLFF	TGTGCCAGCAGCCCCTCGGGACAGGGGGCAGGAAAACTGTTTTTT
-	TRBJ2-1	TRBV18	-	CASSPNTGSFEQFF	TGTGCCAGCTCACCGAATACAGGGAGCTTTGAGCAGTTCTTC
-	TRBJ2-1	TRBV18	TRBD2	CASSGLAGEENEQFF	TGTGCCAGCTCAGGACTAGCGGGAGAGGAAAATGAGCAGTTCTTC
-	TRBJ2-4	TRBV9	-	CASSGSPGAGDIQYF	TGTGCCAGCAGCGGAAGTCCGGGGGCGGGGGACATTCAGTACTTC
-	TRBJ1-3	TRBV11-2	TRBD1	CASSKIRGRTGNTIYF	TGTGCCAGCAGCAAAATCAGGGGGCGGACTGGAAACACCATATATTTT
once	TRBJ2-3	TRBV29-1	-	CSVFRDSSTDTQYF	TGCAGCGTTTTCCGAGACAGTAGCACAGATACGCAGTATTTT
-	TRBJ2-3	TRBV27	TRBD2	CASSGLAGVGTDTQYF	TGTGCCAGCAGTGGCCTAGCGGGAGTGGGCACAGATACGCAGTATTTT
-	TRBJ1-4	TRBV4-1	TRBD1	CASSRQGSNEKLFF	TGCGCCAGCAGCCGACAGGGATCTAATGAAAAACTGTTTTTT
-	TRBJ1-1	TRBV19	-	CASSEGSLGTEAFF	TGTGCCAGTAGTGAGGGCTCACTGGGGACTGAAGCTTTCTTT
-	TRBJ1-5	TRBV18	-	CASSGEIRNQPQHF	TGTGCCAGCTCGGGTGAAATTCGGAATCAGCCCCAGCATTTT
-	TRBJ2-3	TRBV5-1	-	CASSLDRGSTDTQYF	TGCGCCAGCAGCTTGGACCGGGGAAGCACAGATACGCAGTATTTT
-	TRBJ2-3	TRBV9	TRBD2	CASSVGPQGLAGGPVQYF	TGTGCCAGCAGCGTTGGGCCCCAGGGACTAGCGGGGGGGCCGGTACAGTATTTT
-	TRBJ1-1	TRBV5-1	-	CASSLQMNTEAFF	TGCGCCAGCAGCTTACAGATGAACACTGAAGCTTTCTTT
-	TRBJ2-2	TRBV7-6	TRBD2	CASTPGGPGELFF	TGTGCCAGCACCCCGGGGGGACCCGGGGAGCTGTTTTTT
-	TRBJ1-2	TRBV10-2	-	CASRVVGGESYGYTF	TGCGCCAGCAGAGTAGTCGGGGGCGAAAGCTATGGCTACACCTTC
-	TRBJ1-5	TRBV2	-	CASSEFETPLYQPQHF	TGTGCCAGCAGTGAATTTGAGACACCCCTTTATCAGCCCCAGCATTTT
-	TRBJ1-4	TRBV4-1	-	CASSRWAREKLFF	TGCGCCAGCAGCCGCTGGGCCCGTGAAAAACTGTTTTTT
-	TRBJ2-2	TRBV9	-	CASRKADHSTGELFF	TGTGCCAGCCGGAAGGCAGACCACTCCACCGGGGAGCTGTTTTTT
-	TRBJ1-1	TRBV30	TRBD1	CAWSVPGGRTLNTEAFF	TGTGCCTGGAGCGTTCCAGGGGGTAGGACTTTAAACACTGAAGCTTTCTTT
-	TRBJ2-1	TRBV6-5	TRBD2	CASSYDRGGHEQFF	TGTGCCAGCAGTTACGACCGCGGGGGGCATGAGCAGTTCTTC
-	TRBJ1-1	TRBV6-1	-	CASSEARGVQVFF	TGTGCCAGCAGTGAAGCGCGGGGGGTTCAGGTTTTCTTT